What follows are 27 T cell receptor beta chains derived from one specimen sequenced in a study of shared clonotypes between healthy human individuals. Repertoires were generated with immunoSEQ multiplex PCR, while TCRdb's copy carries only in-frame clones and drops some. The sample shows about a million clones, approximately 80% of them seen only once. Sequencing was carried out using memory CD4+ T cells sorted from blood. Subset: CD45RA-negative fraction. These receptors were taken from a man between 18 and 35 years old in good health.

The chain joins TRBV7-2 to TRBJ2-2; TRBD2 agrees at 8 bases. Trimming at V came to 6 bases and at J to 3 bases, leaving 6 bases not matched to a gene. Germline CDR1 SGHTA, CDR2 FQGNSA. This CDR3 contains 15 residues. CDR3 sequence reads: CASRLTSGDTGELFF. CDR3 DNA: TGTGCCAGCAGACTAACTAGCGGCGACACCGGGGAGCTGTTTTTT.

This sequence joins TRBV5-6 and TRBJ2-5; D tentatively fits TRBD1 or TRBD2 (5 bases each). The CDR3 is made up of 15 amino acids. Trimming cost V 4 bases and J 3 bases, with 16 bases left between them. Germline V CDR1 and CDR2: SGHDT, YYEEEE. CDR3 in amino acids: CASSPERGREETQYF. CDR3 sequence (DNA): TGTGCCAGCAGCCCAGAACGGGGCAGAGAAGAGACCCAGTACTTC.

This sequence joins TRBV27 and TRBJ1-6; D unresolved. Trimming cost V 7 bases and J 0 bases, with 10 bases left between them. Germline assignment: CDR1 MNHEY and CDR2 SMNVEV (reference sequence). There are 15 residues in the CDR3. In DNA, the CDR3 is TGTGCCAGCAAGACGGGTAGCTCCTATAATTCACCCCTCCACTTT. This translates into CASKTGSSYNSPLHF.

This sequence joins TRBV5-1 and TRBJ2-3, with a possible D match to TRBD1 (5 bases). Germline loops: CDR1 SGHRS, CDR2 YFSETQ. There are 17 residues in the CDR3. V was clipped by 4 bases and J by 3 bases, with 21 bases between them. CDR3 residues: CASSPRVGPSVTDTQYF. The CDR3, as DNA: TGCGCCAGCAGCCCTAGGGTGGGGCCGAGCGTAACAGATACGCAGTATTTT.

This sequence joins TRBV5-1 and TRBJ1-6; possible D gene TRBD1, 5 bases. The CDR3 totals 18 residues. Germline V gene lookup returns CDR1 SGHRS and CDR2 YFSETQ. Trimming took 2 bases from V and 5 from J, leaving 20 bases between them. CDR3 sequence reads: CASSLTFGRRGNNSPLHF. DNA for the CDR3: TGCGCCAGCAGCTTAACATTCGGTAGGAGGGGTAATAATTCACCCCTCCACTTT.

The V and J genes are TRBV30 and TRBJ2-7; 8 bases fit TRBD1. Trimming took 3 bases from V and 5 from J; bases not matched to a gene: 9. This CDR3 has 14 residues. Germline V gene data show CDR1 as GTSNPN and CDR2 as SVGIG (reference sequence). The CDR3 is CAWSARTGWDEQYF. The CDR3 DNA sequence: TGTGCCTGGAGCGCTCGGACAGGGTGGGACGAGCAGTACTTC.

The chain is built from TRBV19 and TRBJ1-1; no definite D call. From germline, CDR1 is LNHDA and CDR2 SQIVND (reference sequence). V was pared by 4 bases and J by 4 bases, with 10 bases between. The CDR3 spans 13 residues. The chain's CDR3 is CASSTVKGTEAFF. CDR3 bases: TGTGCCAGTAGTACGGTAAAGGGCACTGAAGCTTTCTTT. Full variable domain (remainder filled in from reference TRBV19 and TRBJ1-1): DGGITQSPKYLFRKEGQNVTLSCEQNLNHDAMYWYRQDPGQGLRLIYYSQIVNDFQKGDIAEGYSVSREKKESFPLTVTSAQKNPTAFYLCASSTVKGTEAFFGQGTRLTVV.

Of note for this clone: The sample holds other DNA sequences that translate to the same CDR3. The V and J genes are TRBV18 and TRBJ2-3; TRBD1 agrees at 9 bases. Germline V gene sequence: CDR1 KGHSH, CDR2 LQKENI. The trim removed 4 bases at V and 2 bases at J, leaving 4 bases unmatched. The CDR3 is made up of 15 amino acids. CDR3 region: CASSLQGASTDTQYF. DNA for the CDR3: TGTGCCAGCTCACTACAGGGGGCCTCCACAGATACGCAGTATTTT.

The CDR3 nucleotides are TGTGCCAGCAGTGGGCGGGACCGCTCCACTGGGGCCAACGTCCTGACTTTC. Protein sequence: CASSGRDRSTGANVLTF. The V and J genes are TRBV6-1 and TRBJ2-6, with a possible D match to TRBD2 (6 bases). The V end was cut by 4 bases, the J end by 2 bases, with 15 bases between. The length of the CDR3 is 17 residues. Per germline, CDR1 MNHNS and CDR2 SASEGT.

This chain connects TRBV9 to TRBJ1-3; D is possibly TRBD1 (5 bases). This CDR3 is 18 amino acids long. V was pared by 0 bases and J by 0 bases, with 16 bases between. Germline lookup yields CDR1 SGDLS and CDR2 YYNGEE. CDR3 sequence: CASSVDVGSGTSGNTIYF. DNA for the CDR3: TGTGCCAGCAGCGTAGACGTGGGTTCTGGGACCTCTGGAAACACCATATATTTT.

The V gene is TRBV7-2, the J gene TRBJ2-3; 10 bases are a match to TRBD1. The CDR3 runs 15 residues. Germline CDR1 is SGHTA and CDR2 is FQGNSA. The J segment lost 5 bases and the V segment lost 5 bases, leaving 7 bases of the junction unmatched. CDR3 bases: TGTGCCAGCAGCACCCGACAGGGGGCGGTAGATACGCAGTATTTT. Residues: CASSTRQGAVDTQYF.

This chain uses TRBV6-1 with TRBJ2-5, with D perhaps given as TRBD1 or TRBD2 (5 bases each). Deletions cut 7 bases from V and 5 bases from J, with 14 bases between. Germline assignment: CDR1 MNHNS and CDR2 SASEGT. The length of the CDR3 is 13 residues. DNA of the CDR3: TGTGCCAGCACTGGGGGAACTGGCGAGACCCAGTACTTC. It is translated as CASTGGTGETQYF.

This rearrangement joins TRBV9 to TRBJ2-1; D might be TRBD2 (5 bases). With 3 bases removed from V and 9 bases from J, the gap between germline ends came to 10 bases. Germline V gene data show CDR1 as SGDLS and CDR2 as YYNGEE. CDR3 size: 12 residues. Written as DNA, the CDR3 is TGTGCCAGCAGCGCGGGAACTGTTGAGCAGTTCTTC. It translates to CASSAGTVEQFF. Full variable domain (remainder filled in from reference TRBV9 and TRBJ2-1): DSGVTQTPKHLITATGQRVTLRCSPRSGDLSVYWYQQSLDQGLQFLIQYYNGEERAKGNILERFSAQQFPDLHSELNLSSLELGDSALYFCASSAGTVEQFFGPGTRLTVL.

The V and J genes are TRBV7-2 and TRBJ1-1; D unclear. CDR3 length: 14 residues. Germline lookup yields CDR1 SGHTA and CDR2 FQGNSA. Trimming cost V 4 bases and J 1 base, with 10 bases left between them. Here the CDR3 DNA reads TGTGCCAGCAGCTCCCACGGGTCGAACACTGAAGCTTTCTTT. Protein product: CASSSHGSNTEAFF. The whole variable domain, remainder taken from reference TRBV7-2 and TRBJ1-1, is GAGVSQSPSNKVTEKGKDVELRCDPISGHTALYWYRQSLGQGLEFLIYFQGNSAPDKSGLPSDRFSAERTGGSVSTLTIQRTQQEDSAVYLCASSSHGSNTEAFFGQGTRLTVV.

J is TRBJ2-3 and V is TRBV7-2, with 8 bases lining up with TRBD2. The length of the CDR3 is 16 residues. The ends lost 0 bases at V and 0 bases at J; junction bases unmatched: 2. CDR1 and CDR2 (germline): SGHTA, FQGNSA. The CDR3 sequence is CASSLASGVSTDTQYF. The DNA of the CDR3 is TGTGCCAGCAGCTTAGCTAGCGGGGTGAGCACAGATACGCAGTATTTT.

The genes are TRBV19 and TRBJ1-5, with D uncertain. Germline-derived CDR1 and CDR2 are LNHDA and SQIVND (reference sequence). The CDR3 spans 16 residues. V lost 3 bases, J lost 0 bases, and 12 bases lay in between. The DNA for the CDR3 is TGTGCCAGTAGTATCGGAGCTCAGCTTAGCAATCAGCCCCAGCATTTT. Residues: CASSIGAQLSNQPQHF.

This clone was counted a few times. This rearrangement joins TRBV7-2 to TRBJ2-7; D remains ambiguous. V lost 5 bases and J lost 4, with 21 bases in between. This CDR3 contains 16 residues. Germline loops: CDR1 SGHTA, CDR2 FQGNSA. The CDR3 loop reads CASSPRARPLLYEQYF. CDR3 DNA sequence: TGTGCCAGCAGCCCCCGGGCCCGCCCTCTTTTATACGAGCAGTACTTC.

There are a few counts of this clone. The rearrangement uses TRBV6-1 and TRBJ2-5; tentatively, D is TRBD1 (6 bases). Germline V gene data show CDR1 as MNHNS and CDR2 as SASEGT. This CDR3 has 14 residues. Trimming left V 4 bases short and J 2 bases short, with 11 bases between. CDR3 loop: CASSAGTKQETQYF. CDR3 DNA sequence: TGTGCCAGCAGTGCCGGGACAAAACAAGAGACCCAGTACTTC.

The V call is TRBV11-2, the J call TRBJ2-1; D is perhaps TRBD2 (5 bases). The CDR3 has 15 amino acids. CDR1 is SGHAT and CDR2 is FQNNGV in the germline V gene. Deletions cut 5 bases from V and 7 bases from J, with 18 bases between. CDR3 sequence: CASSHGSFRGNEQFF. For the CDR3, the DNA is TGTGCCAGCAGCCATGGGTCCTTCCGAGGGAATGAGCAGTTCTTC.

J is TRBJ1-2 and V is TRBV28, with D hard to call. Trimming removed 3 bases at V and 4 bases at J, with 15 bases between. The length of the CDR3 is 15 residues. Germline CDR1 is MDHEN and CDR2 is SYDVKM. The CDR3, as DNA: TGTGCCAGCAGTTTGACCCACGGGGTTGGCTATGGCTACACCTTC. This sequence encodes CASSLTHGVGYGYTF.

This clone occurred a few times. The J gene is TRBJ1-2, the V gene TRBV6-5, with D unclear. The CDR3 is 12 residues long. Trimming pared 5 bases from V and 8 bases from J, leaving 12 bases between. Per germline, CDR1 MNHEY and CDR2 SVGAGI. CDR3 in amino acids: CASSTGERGYTF. The CDR3 nucleotides read TGTGCCAGCAGTACTGGAGAGAGGGGCTACACCTTC.

The chain joins TRBV19 to TRBJ2-7; 9 bases fit TRBD2. The trim removed 9 bases at V and 2 bases at J, leaving 8 bases unmatched. Per the germline V gene, CDR1 is LNHDA and CDR2 is SQIVND (reference sequence). This CDR3 is built from 14 residues. DNA of the CDR3: TGTGCCAGCTCCATGCGGGAGGGTCCCTACGAGCAGTACTTC. Translating gives CASSMREGPYEQYF.

The V gene is TRBV6-1, the J gene TRBJ2-5; D perhaps matches TRBD1 (6 bases). V lost 6 bases and J lost 2, with 16 bases in between. Germline values: CDR1 MNHNS, CDR2 SASEGT. The CDR3 spans 15 residues. The CDR3 nucleotides are TGTGCCAGCAGGGCACGGGACAAACTTCAAGAGACCCAGTACTTC. Protein sequence: CASRARDKLQETQYF.

This clone was recorded once. V is TRBV28 and J is TRBJ2-1, with D maybe TRBD1 (5 bases). Germline V gene data show CDR1 as MDHEN and CDR2 as SYDVKM. The ends were cut back, 9 bases at V and 0 bases at J, with 12 bases in the middle. The CDR3 is 14 amino acids. The CDR3 region is CASRRDSSYNEQFF. The CDR3, as DNA: TGTGCCAGTCGTCGAGACAGCTCCTACAATGAGCAGTTCTTC.

Turning to this clone: At the DNA level, this CDR3 is encoded by other sequences in the same sample as well. The chain joins TRBV9 to TRBJ2-2, with D perhaps being TRBD1 or TRBD2 (6 bases each). Germline CDR1 is SGDLS and CDR2 is YYNGEE. V was trimmed by 2 bases and J by 4 bases, leaving 12 bases between them. The CDR3 loop spans 15 amino acids. In nucleotides, the CDR3 is TGTGCCAGCAGCGTGGGGGGCAGCGGCACCGGGGAGCTGTTTTTT. This codes for CASSVGGSGTGELFF. Variable domain in full (rest from reference TRBV9 and TRBJ2-2): DSGVTQTPKHLITATGQRVTLRCSPRSGDLSVYWYQQSLDQGLQFLIQYYNGEERAKGNILERFSAQQFPDLHSELNLSSLELGDSALYFCASSVGGSGTGELFFGEGSRLTVL.

The chain links TRBV18 to TRBJ1-1; D remains ambiguous. CDR1 and CDR2 from the germline V gene are KGHSH and LQKENI. This CDR3 is built from 14 residues. Trimming stripped 3 bases from V and 1 base from J, with 9 bases between. CDR3 in DNA: TGTGCCAGCTCACCCCTAGACAAGAACACTGAAGCTTTCTTT. Its protein product is CASSPLDKNTEAFF.

This rearrangement joins TRBV14 to TRBJ2-5, with D perhaps TRBD2 (6 bases). V was clipped by 6 bases and J by 10 bases, with 12 bases between them. This CDR3 has 11 amino acids. The germline CDR1 and CDR2 sequences are SGHDN and FVKESK. The chain's CDR3 is CASSGRGIQYF. The CDR3 DNA reads TGTGCCAGCAGTGGTCGGGGGATCCAGTACTTC.